This T cell receptor beta chain comes out of a study of OX40 agonist ivuxolimab in advanced cancers. Study-wide context: Earlier anti-PD-1, anti-PD-L1 or anti-CTLA-4 therapy was permitted; 40% had received some. Regarding the study as a whole: In CD8+ T cells, expanded clones were on average more numerous than in CD4+.

This clone was seen only a few times. Antigen unknown. V gave up 5 bases and J gave up 6 bases, with 13 bases separating them. Per the germline V gene, CDR1 is SSHAT and CDR2 is FNYEAQ (reference sequence). The CDR3 length is 14 residues. The data were produced by immunoSEQ multiplex PCR, yet TCRdb's version contains in-frame clones alone and is incomplete. The data hold 12,000 or so clones, with around four fifths observed a single time. The sequence was obtained from an adult with an advanced solid tumor such as melanoma, head and neck, liver or kidney cancer. The chain employs TRBV7-7 and TRBJ2-2, with D perhaps TRBD1 or TRBD2 (5 bases each). The specimen was CD4+ or CD8+ T cells sorted from blood, collected in a trial of the OX40 agonist ivuxolimab. The CDR3 loop is CASSPARGSGELFF. For the CDR3, the DNA is TGTGCCAGCAGCCCGGCGAGGGGATCCGGGGAGCTGTTTTTT.